This passage covers 28 T cell receptor beta chains from one sample sequenced in a study of CD8+ T cells in alopecia areata. Extraction of RNA preceded its reverse transcription into cDNA, which served as the sequencing template. Sequencing was performed with immunoSEQ multiplex PCR; in TCRdb, only in-frame clones are kept and a portion is missing. The repertoire holds some 240,000 clones, with around three fifths as singletons. The input for sequencing was CD4+ T cells sorted from blood, taken at week 0. Receptors originate from a human donor with alopecia areata.

V gene TRBV29-1 combines with J gene TRBJ1-1; D is unclear. Germline-derived CDR1 and CDR2 are SQVTM and ANQGSEA. V was pared by 3 bases and J by 2 bases, with 10 bases between. The CDR3 runs 13 residues. This CDR3 reads CSVDYAENTEAFF. The CDR3 DNA sequence: TGCAGCGTTGATTACGCGGAAAACACTGAAGCTTTCTTT.

CDR3 loop: CAWGRQADTQYF. For the CDR3, the DNA is TGTGCCTGGGGGAGGCAGGCAGATACGCAGTATTTT. This rearrangement joins TRBV30 to TRBJ2-3, with a possible D match to TRBD2 (6 bases). The CDR3 has 12 amino acids. The ends were cut back, 5 bases at V and 4 bases at J, with 10 bases in the middle. CDR1 GTSNPN and CDR2 SVGIG come from the germline V gene (reference sequence). Filled out from reference TRBV30 and TRBJ2-3, the complete variable domain reads SQTIHQWPATLVQPVGSPLSLECTVEGTSNPNLYWYRQAAGRGLQLLFYSVGIGQISSEVPQNLSASRPQDRQFILSSKKLLLSDSGFYLCAWGRQADTQYFGPGTRLTVL.

The V and J genes are TRBV29-1 and TRBJ2-1; 8 positions agree with TRBD2. The CDR3 runs to 14 residues. Germline V lookup: CDR1 SQVTM, CDR2 ANQGSEA. The junction had 6 bases not matched to a gene; V was cut back by 3 bases and J by 5 bases. CDR3 coding DNA: TGCAGCGTTGACATGCGACTAGCGCACAATGAGCAGTTCTTC. Its translation is CSVDMRLAHNEQFF.

This clone has only a few counts. The V call is TRBV6-5, the J call TRBJ1-1, with D possibly being TRBD1 (6 bases). The germline gives CDR1 MNHEY, CDR2 SVGAGI. The CDR3 length is 14 residues. V lost 0 bases and J 4 bases, leaving 9 bases between the germline ends. The chain's CDR3 is CASSYSPGATEAFF. For the CDR3, the DNA is TGTGCCAGCAGTTACTCTCCGGGGGCCACTGAAGCTTTCTTT.

CDR3 residues: CSAQGVGQFF. The DNA of the CDR3 is TGCAGTGCTCAGGGTGTCGGGCAGTTCTTC. The gene calls are TRBV20-1 and TRBJ2-1; D is perhaps TRBD1 (5 bases). Trimming removed 5 bases from V and 12 bases from J, with 11 bases in between. Germline assignment: CDR1 DFQATT and CDR2 SNEGSKA (reference sequence). The CDR3 sequence is 10 residues long.

V usage is TRBV9 and J usage is TRBJ1-2; no reliable D call. Germline lookup yields CDR1 SGDLS and CDR2 YYNGEE. Trimming took off 1 base at V and 7 bases at J, with 20 bases between the two ends. CDR3 length equals 16 residues. The CDR3 DNA reads as TGTGCCAGCAGCGTAAGCCCCCGTAGGCGCGCGGGTGGCTACACCTTC. Its protein is CASSVSPRRRAGGYTF.

The V and J genes are TRBV5-1 and TRBJ2-1; tentatively, D is TRBD1 or TRBD2 (5 bases each). CDR1 and CDR2 from the germline V gene are SGHRS and YFSETQ. CDR3 length equals 16 residues. Trimming removed 0 bases at V and 6 bases at J, with 16 bases between. The CDR3 loop reads CASSLALGVLLNEQFF. The CDR3 bases are TGCGCCAGCAGCTTGGCCCTGGGGGTACTACTCAATGAGCAGTTCTTC.

V and J are TRBV27 and TRBJ2-5; 7 positions agree with TRBD2. Losses at the gene ends were 6 bases for V and 2 bases for J; bases not matched to a gene: 6. Per the germline V gene, CDR1 is MNHEY and CDR2 is SMNVEV (reference sequence). The CDR3 is 14 amino acids. Here the CDR3 reads CASSRAGFQETQYF. The CDR3 DNA follows: TGTGCCAGCAGCCGAGCGGGGTTTCAAGAGACCCAGTACTTC.

The chain links TRBV5-1 to TRBJ1-1; D unclear. The CDR3 is made up of 13 amino acids. The V gene's germline CDR1 is SGHRS and CDR2 YFSETQ. V was shortened by 7 bases and J by 0 bases, with 10 bases between the two germline ends. The DNA for the CDR3 is TGCGCCAGCGGGCGTTGGGTGAACACTGAAGCTTTCTTT. Its protein is CASGRWVNTEAFF.

This clone was seen more than once but under ten times. The chain links TRBV5-6 to TRBJ2-7; 10 bases align to TRBD2. CDR1 and CDR2 (germline): SGHDT, YYEEEE. J was trimmed by 6 bases and V by 1 base; bases with no gene match: 10. CDR3 length: 16 amino acids. CDR3 loop: CASSLTSGDNKREQYF. The CDR3 nucleotides read TGTGCCAGCAGCTTGACTAGCGGGGACAATAAGCGCGAGCAGTACTTC.

This sequence joins TRBV7-2 and TRBJ1-2; 11 bases fit TRBD1. Losses at the gene ends were 4 bases for V and 5 bases for J; bases not matched to a gene: 6. Germline V gene lookup returns CDR1 SGHTA and CDR2 FQGNSA. The CDR3 loop spans 15 amino acids. The CDR3 DNA sequence: TGTGCCAGCAGCTCCGGACAGGGGGCGCTTTATGGCTACACCTTC. It specifies CASSSGQGALYGYTF.

V usage is TRBV2 and J usage is TRBJ2-2, with unresolved D. V lost 2 bases and J lost 7, with 11 bases in between. This CDR3 is built from 14 residues. Germline loops: CDR1 SNHLY, CDR2 FYNNEI. The CDR3 sequence: CASSELWGIGELFF. CDR3 in DNA: TGTGCCAGCAGTGAATTATGGGGAATCGGGGAGCTGTTTTTT.

V and J are TRBV14 and TRBJ2-7, with TRBD2 matching 8 bases. Trimming cost V 4 bases and J 3 bases; bases outside gene matches: 8. The V gene's germline CDR1 is SGHDN and CDR2 FVKESK. This CDR3 region has 15 residues. CDR3 protein: CASSRLAGAYYEQYF. The CDR3 DNA follows: TGTGCCAGCAGCCGGCTAGCGGGCGCCTACTACGAGCAGTACTTC. Filled out from reference TRBV14 and TRBJ2-7, the complete variable domain reads EAGVTQFPSHSVIEKGQTVTLRCDPISGHDNLYWYRRVMGKEIKFLLHFVKESKQDESGMPNNRFLAERTGGTYSTLKVQPAELEDSGVYFCASSRLAGAYYEQYFGPGTRLTVT.

This chain joins TRBV6-5 and TRBJ2-2; D gene unclear. Germline V gene lookup returns CDR1 MNHEY and CDR2 SVGAGI. V lost 10 bases and J 10 bases, leaving 16 bases between the germline ends. The CDR3 contains 12 residues. The CDR3 DNA reads TGTGCCACCCAGGATCCCTACGAGGAGCTGTTTTTT. Its protein product is CATQDPYEELFF.

CDR3 protein: CASSISGGAEDTQYF. The CDR3 DNA follows: TGTGCCAGCAGTATTAGCGGGGGGGCCGAAGATACGCAGTATTTT. V and J are TRBV2 and TRBJ2-3; TRBD2 agrees at 11 bases. V shed 5 bases and J 5 bases; nucleotides not matched to a gene: 6. The CDR3 spans 15 residues. Germline CDR1 SNHLY, CDR2 FYNNEI.

The gene calls are TRBV7-2 and TRBJ2-2; maybe TRBD2 (5 bases). The germline V and J ends were trimmed by 3 bases and 5 bases, with 13 bases remaining between them. This CDR3 is 15 amino acids long. Germline CDR1 and CDR2: SGHTA and FQGNSA. DNA for the CDR3: TGTGCCAGCAGCTTCTTTACTAGTCGGACCGGGGAGCTGTTTTTT. Its translation: CASSFFTSRTGELFF.

This clone came up once. V is TRBV6-1 and J is TRBJ1-4; TRBD1 matches at 7 bases. This CDR3 comprises 14 residues. Germline CDR1 and CDR2: MNHNS and SASEGT. V dropped 7 bases and J dropped 8; count of bases not matched to a gene: 10. CDR3: CASTIGDSYEKLFF. The CDR3 region has the DNA TGTGCCAGCACCATAGGGGACAGCTACGAAAAACTGTTTTTT.

This clone was recorded only once. The chain recombines TRBV10-3 with TRBJ1-2; D is unclear. CDR1 and CDR2 (germline): ENHRY, SYGVKD. CDR3 size: 12 residues. Trimming shortened V by 10 bases and J by 2 bases, and 11 bases separated the two germline ends. The CDR3 is CATVGENYGYTF. Written as DNA, the CDR3 is TGTGCCACCGTCGGGGAAAACTATGGCTACACCTTC.

The chain recombines TRBV9 with TRBJ1-2; D is uncertain. CDR1 and CDR2 (germline): SGDLS, YYNGEE. V lost 3 bases to trimming and J lost 6 bases, with 12 bases between them. The CDR3 extends over 13 amino acids. The DNA of the CDR3 is TGTGCCAGCAGCGCCGCACGGGGAAATGGCTACACCTTC. It translates to CASSAARGNGYTF.

J is TRBJ2-3 and V is TRBV29-1; the D gene is possibly TRBD1 (6 bases). V lost 4 bases and J 4 bases, leaving 12 bases between the germline ends. CDR1 SQVTM and CDR2 ANQGSEA come from the germline V gene. The CDR3 covers 13 residues. The CDR3 is CSVGARGPDTQYF. The CDR3 DNA is TGCAGCGTTGGGGCCAGGGGACCAGATACGCAGTATTTT.

This chain joins TRBV6-5 and TRBJ2-3, with 8 positions matching TRBD1. Germline assignment: CDR1 MNHEY and CDR2 SVGAGI. The CDR3 totals 15 residues. V trimming: 6 bases; J trimming: 0 bases; junction bases outside the gene matches: 5. CDR3 nucleotide sequence: TGTGCCAGCAGAAGGGGGACAGGCAGCACAGATACGCAGTATTTT. This sequence encodes CASRRGTGSTDTQYF.

The chain combines TRBV9 with TRBJ2-5, with TRBD1 matching over 8 bases. Germline CDR1 SGDLS, CDR2 YYNGEE. The junction had 1 base not matched to a gene; V was cut back by 4 bases and J by 2 bases. This CDR3 region has 13 residues. CDR3 residues: CASSRTGQETQYF. DNA of the CDR3: TGTGCCAGCAGCAGGACAGGGCAAGAGACCCAGTACTTC.

This clone was counted between two and nine times. The chain employs TRBV5-1 and TRBJ2-3; D perhaps matches TRBD1 (6 bases). The ends were cut back, 2 bases at V and 2 bases at J, with 12 bases in the middle. The germline V gene has CDR1 SGHRS and CDR2 YFSETQ. CDR3 length: 15 residues. The CDR3 DNA is TGCGCCAGCAGCTTAACAGGGCGTTCCACAGATACGCAGTATTTT. Translation: CASSLTGRSTDTQYF. Based on the CDR3 plus reference TRBV5-1 and TRBJ2-3, the full variable domain is KAGVTQTPRYLIKTRGQQVTLSCSPISGHRSVSWYQQTPGQGLQFLFEYFSETQRNKGNFPGRFSGRQFSNSRSEMNVSTLELGDSALYLCASSLTGRSTDTQYFGPGTRLTVL.

The chain joins TRBV27 to TRBJ2-7, with D maybe TRBD2 (7 bases). The CDR3 runs to 15 residues. Germline V lookup: CDR1 MNHEY, CDR2 SMNVEV (reference sequence). With 4 bases removed from V and 3 bases from J, the gap between germline ends came to 16 bases. This chain's CDR3 is CASSSGGTTNYEQYF. CDR3 nucleotides: TGTGCCAGCAGTTCGGGGGGCACCACAAACTACGAGCAGTACTTC.

The V and J genes are TRBV10-3 and TRBJ2-1, with 9 bases aligning to TRBD2. Germline trimming cut 2 bases from V and 4 bases from J; bases unmatched to any gene: 3. The CDR3 length is 15 residues. Germline V CDR1 and CDR2: ENHRY, SYGVKD. The CDR3 loop is CAISEGSGGYNEQFF. The CDR3 region has the DNA TGTGCCATCAGTGAGGGTAGCGGGGGATACAATGAGCAGTTCTTC.

V and J are TRBV25-1 and TRBJ2-7, with D possibly matching TRBD1 (6 bases). The germline V gene has CDR1 MGHDK and CDR2 SYGVNS. CDR3 length: 13 amino acids. V lost 7 bases to trimming and J lost 1 base, with 11 bases between them. CDR3 sequence reads: CASTLGHSYEQYF. CDR3 bases: TGTGCCAGCACCTTGGGACATTCCTACGAGCAGTACTTC.

This chain uses TRBV19 with TRBJ2-7, with 9 bases fitting TRBD2. This CDR3 has 15 residues. Germline V gene data show CDR1 as LNHDA and CDR2 as SQIVND (reference sequence). After removal of 1 base from V and 6 bases from J, the junction contained 7 bases not matched to a gene. CDR3 DNA: TGTGCCAGTAGTATAGCGGTAGCGGGGGCCTCCGAGCAGTACTTC. Translating gives CASSIAVAGASEQYF.

The chain employs TRBV18 and TRBJ1-1; 9 positions agree with TRBD1. The CDR3 runs to 16 residues. CDR1 is KGHSH and CDR2 is LQKENI in the germline V gene. V trimming: 7 bases; J trimming: 4 bases; junction bases outside the gene matches: 13. The CDR3 DNA reads TGTGCCAGCTTCGCCCGGGACAGGGCGTTGGGCACTGAAGCTTTCTTT. Its translation is CASFARDRALGTEAFF. The full variable domain, with the rest looked up from reference TRBV18 and TRBJ1-1, is NAGVMQNPRHLVRRRGQEARLRCSPMKGHSHVYWYRQLPEEGLKFMVYLQKENIIDESGMPKERFSAEFPKEGPSILRIQQVVRGDSAAYFCASFARDRALGTEAFFGQGTRLTVV.